What follows are 26 T cell receptor beta chains derived from one specimen sequenced in a study of blood T cell repertoires in COVID-19 (dated by TCRdb to the early 2020s). The library came from the immunoSEQ multiplex PCR assay. TCRdb re-hosts the immuneACCESS table, in-frame sequences only. Its copies lack some clones; in the studies checked, an unresolved V gene accounts for under half of them, and the cause for the rest is not known. The sample contains tens of thousands of clones, just under 90% of them found a single time. Jointly, the top ten make up approximately 1.5% of the sample. Sequenced sample: peripheral blood. The receptors derive from a man aged 55-75 years with acute or convalescent COVID-19.

CDR3 protein: CASTSGSSYNEQFF. CDR3 nucleotide sequence: TGTGCCAGCACTTCTGGGAGCTCCTACAATGAGCAGTTCTTC. The gene calls are TRBV7-8 and TRBJ2-1; D is perhaps TRBD2 (5 bases). CDR1 and CDR2 from the germline V gene are SGHVS and FQNEAQ. The CDR3 is 14 residues long. V was cut by 7 bases and J by 0 bases, with 10 bases left in between.

This chain joins TRBV6-6 and TRBJ2-5, with D perhaps TRBD1 (5 bases). The ends were cut back, 2 bases at V and 2 bases at J, with 6 bases in the middle. The CDR3 has 13 amino acids. Germline CDR1 is MNHNY and CDR2 is SVGAGI (reference sequence). The chain's CDR3 is CASSYPGQETQYF. CDR3 DNA: TGTGCCAGCAGTTACCCAGGGCAAGAGACCCAGTACTTC.

The chain combines TRBV28 with TRBJ2-7; TRBD2 matches at 8 bases. The germline gives CDR1 MDHEN, CDR2 SYDVKM. The CDR3 length is 16 residues. Trimming removed 2 bases from V and 0 bases from J; junction bases left unmatched: 6. The CDR3 region has the DNA TGTGCCAGCAGTTTACGCCCGGGGGGGGTCTCCTACGAGCAGTACTTC. Protein sequence: CASSLRPGGVSYEQYF.

The gene calls are TRBV7-9 and TRBJ2-6; no reliable D call. The CDR3 length is 18 residues. Trimming removed 0 bases from V and 1 base from J, with 13 bases in between. From germline, CDR1 is SEHNR and CDR2 FQNEAQ (reference sequence). Here the CDR3 reads CASSLARGRSSGANVLTF. CDR3 nucleotides: TGTGCCAGCAGCTTAGCCAGAGGCCGCTCTTCTGGGGCCAACGTCCTGACTTTC.

This chain links TRBV19 with TRBJ1-5; the D gene is possibly TRBD1 (6 bases). V dropped 5 bases and J dropped 0 bases, with 11 bases sitting between them. From germline, CDR1 is LNHDA and CDR2 SQIVND (reference sequence). CDR3 length: 15 residues. In nucleotides, the CDR3 is TGTGCCAGTAGTGCGAGACAGGTTAGCAATCAGCCCCAGCATTTT. It yields the protein CASSARQVSNQPQHF.

This clone appeared a single time. The chain couples TRBV6-5 to TRBJ1-2, with D unresolved. Germline V lookup: CDR1 MNHEY, CDR2 SVGAGI. V was pared by 5 bases and J by 9 bases, with 13 bases between. CDR3 size: 12 residues. In nucleotides, the CDR3 is TGTGCCAGCAGTCAGACCGTCGGGAGCTACACCTTC. Its protein product is CASSQTVGSYTF.

The rearrangement links TRBV30 to TRBJ2-5, with a tentative D call TRBD1 (6 bases). The V end was cut by 7 bases, the J end by 1 base, with 19 bases between. The germline V gene encodes CDR1 GTSNPN and CDR2 SVGIG (reference sequence). There are 15 residues in the CDR3. This CDR3 reads CAFRTERGSQETQYF. The CDR3 DNA follows: TGTGCCTTTCGTACGGAGAGGGGGTCCCAAGAGACCCAGTACTTC.

Only one count was recorded for this clone. The chain couples TRBV9 to TRBJ2-1, with no clear D. Trimming removed 0 bases from V and 0 bases from J, with 4 bases in between. Germline-derived CDR1 and CDR2 are SGDLS and YYNGEE. This CDR3 contains 14 residues. The CDR3 is CASSVESSYNEQFF. The CDR3 DNA reads as TGTGCCAGCAGCGTAGAGAGCTCCTACAATGAGCAGTTCTTC.

This clone came up once. The V gene is TRBV6-2 or TRBV6-3, the J gene TRBJ2-1; no clear D gene. Deletions cut 2 bases from V and 0 bases from J, with 11 bases between. CDR1 and CDR2 (germline): MNHEY, SVGEGT. CDR3 length: 16 residues. The CDR3, as DNA: TGTGCCAGCAGTTACGGCGTCCGGAGCTCCTACAATGAGCAGTTCTTC. It yields the protein CASSYGVRSSYNEQFF.

The rearrangement uses TRBV3-1 (or the pseudogene TRBV3-2) and TRBJ1-6, with no clear D. Germline V lookup: CDR1 LGHDT, CDR2 YNNKEL (reference sequence). Deletions cut 1 base from V and 0 bases from J, with 4 bases between. The CDR3 has 15 residues. The CDR3 bases are TGTGCCAGCAGCCAAGCTCGCTCCTATAATTCACCCCTCCACTTT. The encoded protein is CASSQARSYNSPLHF.

The gene calls are TRBV9 and TRBJ1-2; 9 nucleotides match TRBD1. Trimming took 4 bases from V and 7 from J; bases not matched to a gene: 14. There are 16 residues in the CDR3. CDR1 and CDR2 (germline): SGDLS, YYNGEE. The CDR3, as DNA: TGTGCCAGCAGCTCGAGTCCCGGGACAGGGAGGTTTGGCTACACCTTC. This codes for CASSSSPGTGRFGYTF.

In DNA form, the CDR3 reads TGTGCCAGCAGTACCCGGGACAATCAGCCCCAGCATTTT. It yields the protein CASSTRDNQPQHF. The J gene is TRBJ1-5, the V gene TRBV2; D gene unclear. The CDR3 totals 13 residues. Germline V CDR1 and CDR2: SNHLY, FYNNEI. Trimming shortened V by 5 bases and J by 3 bases, and 8 bases separated the two germline ends.

The rearrangement joins TRBV6-5 to TRBJ1-2; 7 bases align to TRBD1. V lost 5 bases, J lost 8 bases, and 8 bases stayed unmatched. CDR1 and CDR2 from the germline V gene are MNHEY and SVGAGI. The CDR3 has 13 residues. The CDR3, as DNA: TGTGCCAGCAGTACCACGACAGGGTCAGGCTACACCTTC. As protein: CASSTTTGSGYTF.

This chain uses TRBV21-1 with TRBJ1-1; the DNA was not used to check the table's D call, TRBD1. TRBV21-1 is designated a pseudogene. CDR3 size: 14 residues. CDR3 DNA sequence: TGTGCCAGCAGCAAAAGACAGGGGGGTCGGCAAGCTTTCTTT. Protein: CASSKRQGGRQAFF.

The rearrangement uses TRBV29-1 and TRBJ2-7; 7 positions agree with TRBD1. Germline assignment: CDR1 SQVTM and CDR2 ANQGSEA. With V trimmed by 5 bases and J by 5 bases, 12 bases remained unmatched. The CDR3 has 14 residues. The DNA of the CDR3 is TGCAGCGTTTATGAGGGGGCAACGCGCCACGAGCAGTACTTC. Translated, it gives CSVYEGATRHEQYF.

The chain employs TRBV5-1 and TRBJ2-2, with 9 bases aligning to TRBD2. Germline values: CDR1 SGHRS, CDR2 YFSETQ. This CDR3 region has 17 residues. Trimming cost V 1 base and J 4 bases; bases outside gene matches: 8. CDR3 protein: CASSLSGGRVGTGELFF. The CDR3 nucleotides are TGCGCCAGCAGCTTGAGCGGCGGGAGGGTCGGCACCGGGGAGCTGTTTTTT.

J is TRBJ1-2 and V is TRBV30; no definite D call. CDR1 and CDR2 from the germline V gene are GTSNPN and SVGIG (reference sequence). Deletions cut 1 base from V and 3 bases from J, with 6 bases between. The CDR3 totals 12 residues. The CDR3 here is CAWSAGDYGYTF. CDR3 bases: TGTGCCTGGAGTGCGGGTGACTATGGCTACACCTTC.

This chain connects TRBV7-9 to TRBJ1-1; perhaps TRBD1 as D (5 bases). The length of the CDR3 is 14 residues. Germline V lookup: CDR1 SEHNR, CDR2 FQNEAQ (reference sequence). The V gene lost 3 bases and the J gene lost 0 bases, with 8 bases spanning the gap. CDR3 protein: CASSLTVLNTEAFF. In nucleotides, the CDR3 is TGTGCCAGCAGCTTGACAGTCCTGAACACTGAAGCTTTCTTT. The full variable domain, completed using reference TRBV7-9 and TRBJ1-1, is DTGVSQNPRHKITKRGQNVTFRCDPISEHNRLYWYRQTLGQGPEFLTYFQNEAQLEKSRLLSDRFSAERPKGSFSTLEIQRTEQGDSAMYLCASSLTVLNTEAFFGQGTRLTVV.

This chain links TRBV30 with TRBJ2-7; a possible D gene is TRBD1 (5 bases). V lost 5 bases and J lost 4, with 9 bases in between. The CDR3 has 11 residues. From germline, CDR1 is GTSNPN and CDR2 SVGIG (reference sequence). The CDR3 nucleotides are TGTGCCTGGGATGACAGATACGAGCAGTACTTC. It encodes CAWDDRYEQYF. The variable domain in full, completed from reference TRBV30 and TRBJ2-7, reads SQTIHQWPATLVQPVGSPLSLECTVEGTSNPNLYWYRQAAGRGLQLLFYSVGIGQISSEVPQNLSASRPQDRQFILSSKKLLLSDSGFYLCAWDDRYEQYFGPGTRLTVT.

The CDR3 spells CAWSEGGWAYGYTF. CDR3 in DNA: TGTGCCTGGAGTGAGGGGGGGTGGGCCTATGGCTACACCTTC. The chain joins TRBV30 to TRBJ1-2, with D perhaps TRBD1 (6 bases). Trimming shortened V by 1 base and J by 4 bases, and 13 bases separated the two germline ends. Germline V lookup: CDR1 GTSNPN, CDR2 SVGIG (reference sequence). This CDR3 has 14 residues.

V and J are TRBV5-1 and TRBJ2-5, with 12 positions matching TRBD2. This CDR3 is built from 16 residues. V shed 4 bases, J shed 4 bases, and the junction held 8 bases outside the gene matches. CDR1 and CDR2 (germline): SGHRS, YFSETQ. The CDR3 spells CASSTTSGRWGETQYF. The CDR3, as DNA: TGCGCCAGCAGCACCACTAGCGGGAGGTGGGGAGAGACCCAGTACTTC.

The chain recombines TRBV27 with TRBJ1-6, with 9 bases matching TRBD1. The germline CDR1 and CDR2 sequences are MNHEY and SMNVEV (reference sequence). There are 20 residues in the CDR3. V dropped 3 bases and J dropped 2; count of bases not matched to a gene: 14. In DNA form, the CDR3 reads TGTGCCAGCAGTTTTCGGGATAACGGACAGGGGAGCCCCTATAATTCACCCCTCCACTTT. Its translation: CASSFRDNGQGSPYNSPLHF.

The rearrangement links TRBV6-5 to TRBJ2-7, with 13 positions matching TRBD2. This CDR3 is built from 16 residues. The junction had 4 bases not matched to a gene; V was cut back by 0 bases and J by 5 bases. Germline CDR1 is MNHEY and CDR2 is SVGAGI. The CDR3: CASSYSDGLAGDEQYF. As DNA, the CDR3 is TGTGCCAGCAGTTACTCGGACGGACTAGCGGGAGACGAGCAGTACTTC.

The chain has TRBV6-5 and TRBJ1-6; 7 nucleotides agree with TRBD1. The CDR3 loop spans 15 amino acids. CDR1 and CDR2 (germline): MNHEY, SVGAGI. Trimming cost V 8 bases and J 7 bases; bases outside gene matches: 11. CDR3 in DNA: TGTGCCAGCGGCCGAGGCGGAGGGGGCAATTCACCCCTCCACTTT. It specifies CASGRGGGGNSPLHF.

This clone has a single count. V and J are TRBV5-1 and TRBJ2-7; TRBD2 matches at 12 bases. The CDR3 is 15 amino acids. CDR1 SGHRS and CDR2 YFSETQ come from the germline V gene. After removal of 4 bases from V and 6 bases from J, the junction contained 8 bases not matched to a gene. CDR3 DNA sequence: TGCGCCAGCAGCCCTAGGACTAGCGGGAATTCCGAGCAGTACTTC. It is translated as CASSPRTSGNSEQYF.

CDR3 DNA sequence: TGTGCCAGTAGCCGACAGGGCGTGAATTCTGAAGCTTTCTTT. It encodes CASSRQGVNSEAFF. V usage is TRBV19 and J usage is TRBJ1-1, with TRBD1 identical over 7 bases. Germline CDR1 is LNHDA and CDR2 is SQIVND (reference sequence). This CDR3 has 14 residues. The V gene end was trimmed by 6 bases and the J gene end by 6 bases; junction bases not matched to a gene: 10.